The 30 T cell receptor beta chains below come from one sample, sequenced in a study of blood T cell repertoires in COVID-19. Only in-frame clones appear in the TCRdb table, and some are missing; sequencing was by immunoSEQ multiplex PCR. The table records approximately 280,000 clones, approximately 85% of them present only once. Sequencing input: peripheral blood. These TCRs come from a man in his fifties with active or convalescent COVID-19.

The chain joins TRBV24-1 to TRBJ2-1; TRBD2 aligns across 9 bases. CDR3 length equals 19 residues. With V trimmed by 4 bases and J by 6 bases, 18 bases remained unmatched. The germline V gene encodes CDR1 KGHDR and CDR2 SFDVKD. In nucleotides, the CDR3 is TGTGCCACCAGTGACTCCCGCGGGGCGGGAGGGCCCGTAGGCAATGAGCAGTTCTTC. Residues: CATSDSRGAGGPVGNEQFF.

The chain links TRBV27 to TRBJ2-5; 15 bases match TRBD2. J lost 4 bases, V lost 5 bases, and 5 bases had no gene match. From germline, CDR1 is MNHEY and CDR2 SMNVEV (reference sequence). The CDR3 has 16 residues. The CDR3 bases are TGTGCCAGCAGTCCCGGGGGACTAGCGGGAGGAGAGACCCAGTACTTC. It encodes CASSPGGLAGGETQYF.

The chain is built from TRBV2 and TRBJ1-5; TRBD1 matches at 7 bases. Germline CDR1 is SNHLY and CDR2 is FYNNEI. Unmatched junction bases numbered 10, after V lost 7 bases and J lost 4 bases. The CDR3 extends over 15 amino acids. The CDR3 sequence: CASTLSGQSNQPQHF. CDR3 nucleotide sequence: TGTGCCAGCACCTTATCGGGACAGTCAAATCAGCCCCAGCATTTT.

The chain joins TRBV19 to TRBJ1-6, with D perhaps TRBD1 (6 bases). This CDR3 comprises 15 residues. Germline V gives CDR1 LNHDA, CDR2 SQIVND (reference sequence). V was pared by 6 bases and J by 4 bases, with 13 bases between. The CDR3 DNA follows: TGTGCCAGTAGCGAAACGACAGGATATAATTCACCCCTCCACTTT. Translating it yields CASSETTGYNSPLHF.

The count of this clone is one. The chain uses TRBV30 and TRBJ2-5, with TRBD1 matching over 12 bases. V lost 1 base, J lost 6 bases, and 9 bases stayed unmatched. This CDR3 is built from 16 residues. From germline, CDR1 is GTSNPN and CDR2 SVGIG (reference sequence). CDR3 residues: CAWSGTGTGGLKTQYF. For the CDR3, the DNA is TGTGCCTGGAGTGGAACCGGGACAGGGGGCTTGAAGACCCAGTACTTC.

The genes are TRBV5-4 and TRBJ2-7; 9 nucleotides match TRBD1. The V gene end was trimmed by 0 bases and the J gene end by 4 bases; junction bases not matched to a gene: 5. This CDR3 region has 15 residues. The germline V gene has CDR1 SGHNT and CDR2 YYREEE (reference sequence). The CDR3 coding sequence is TGTGCCAGCAGCTTGGCGGGACAGGGATCGTACGAGCAGTACTTC. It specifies CASSLAGQGSYEQYF.

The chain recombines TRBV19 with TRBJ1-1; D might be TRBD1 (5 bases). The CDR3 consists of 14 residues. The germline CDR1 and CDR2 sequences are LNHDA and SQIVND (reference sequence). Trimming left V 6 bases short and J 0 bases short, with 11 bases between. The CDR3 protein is CASSLTVMNTEAFF. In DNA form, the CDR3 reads TGTGCCAGTAGCCTGACAGTTATGAACACTGAAGCTTTCTTT.

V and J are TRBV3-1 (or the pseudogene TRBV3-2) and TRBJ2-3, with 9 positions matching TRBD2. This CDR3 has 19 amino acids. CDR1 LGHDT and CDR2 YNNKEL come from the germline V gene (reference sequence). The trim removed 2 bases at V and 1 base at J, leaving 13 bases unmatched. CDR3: CASSQTPGLAAGGTDTQYF. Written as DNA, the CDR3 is TGTGCCAGCAGCCAAACCCCGGGACTAGCCGCAGGGGGCACAGATACGCAGTATTTT.

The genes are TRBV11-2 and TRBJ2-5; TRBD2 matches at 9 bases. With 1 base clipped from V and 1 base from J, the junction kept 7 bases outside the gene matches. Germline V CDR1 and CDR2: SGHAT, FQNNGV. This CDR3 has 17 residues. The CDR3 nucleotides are TGTGCCAGCAGCTTAGGTCAGCGGGGGGCGGGCCAAGAGACCCAGTACTTC. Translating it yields CASSLGQRGAGQETQYF.

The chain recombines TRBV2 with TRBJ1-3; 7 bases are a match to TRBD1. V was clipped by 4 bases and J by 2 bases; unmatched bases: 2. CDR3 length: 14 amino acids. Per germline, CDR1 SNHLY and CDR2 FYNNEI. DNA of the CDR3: TGTGCCAGCAGTGCAGGGGGAACTGGAAACACCATATATTTT. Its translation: CASSAGGTGNTIYF.

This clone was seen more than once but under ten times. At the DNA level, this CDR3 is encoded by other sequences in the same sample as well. The CDR3 reads CAISAGTDTQYF. The CDR3, as DNA: TGTGCCATCAGTGCCGGCACAGATACGCAGTATTTT. This chain connects TRBV10-3 to TRBJ2-3; D not certain. The ends were cut back, 4 bases at V and 1 base at J, with 3 bases in the middle. CDR3 length: 12 residues. CDR1 and CDR2 from the germline V gene are ENHRY and SYGVKD.

CDR3 DNA: TGTGCCAGCAGAGGAACCGGGACACGGGGGGGGCTGTTTTTT. Translating it yields CASRGTGTRGGLFF. The chain carries TRBV2 and TRBJ1-4, with D perhaps matching TRBD1 (6 bases). Between the trimmed V and J ends, which lost 6 bases and 14 bases, there was a span of 22 bases. The CDR3 loop spans 14 amino acids. The germline gives CDR1 SNHLY, CDR2 FYNNEI.

This chain's CDR3 is CAIRGTGGNTEAFF. The DNA for the CDR3 is TGTGCCATCAGGGGGACAGGGGGGAACACTGAAGCTTTCTTT. V is TRBV10-3 and J is TRBJ1-1; the match to TRBD1 covers 11 bases. V was pared by 6 bases and J by 1 base, with 1 base of the junction left unmatched. The CDR3 loop spans 14 amino acids. Germline V CDR1 and CDR2: ENHRY, SYGVKD.

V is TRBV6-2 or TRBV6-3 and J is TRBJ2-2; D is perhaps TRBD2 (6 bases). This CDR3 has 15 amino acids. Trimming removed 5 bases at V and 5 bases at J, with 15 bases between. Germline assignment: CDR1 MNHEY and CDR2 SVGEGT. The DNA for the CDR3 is TGTGCCAGCAGTCAACCGGGAGTTGTTACCGGGGAGCTGTTTTTT. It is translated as CASSQPGVVTGELFF.

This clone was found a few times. The CDR3 sequence is CSAYRNPANTF. CDR3 sequence (DNA): TGCAGTGCTTACAGGAACCCTGCAAACACCTTC. V usage is TRBV20-1 and J usage is TRBJ1-2; perhaps TRBD1 as D (5 bases). V dropped 5 bases and J dropped 12 bases, with 16 bases sitting between them. The CDR3 totals 11 residues. From germline, CDR1 is DFQATT and CDR2 SNEGSKA (reference sequence).

The CDR3, as DNA: TGTGCCAGCAGCTGGGGAGGGATCTATCCGAACACTGAAGCTTTCTTT. Amino acid sequence: CASSWGGIYPNTEAFF. This sequence joins TRBV5-6 and TRBJ1-1, with D unclear. V gave up 3 bases and J gave up 1 base, with 16 bases separating them. The germline gives CDR1 SGHDT, CDR2 YYEEEE. This CDR3 spans 16 amino acids.

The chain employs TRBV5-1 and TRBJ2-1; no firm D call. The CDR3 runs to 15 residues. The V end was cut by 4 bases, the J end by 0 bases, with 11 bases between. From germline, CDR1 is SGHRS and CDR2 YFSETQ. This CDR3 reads CASSPNYASYNEQFF. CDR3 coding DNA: TGCGCCAGCAGCCCGAACTATGCCTCCTACAATGAGCAGTTCTTC.

The CDR3 region has the DNA TGTGCCAGCAGCGCAGATGAGGGAAAACTGTTTTTT. This encodes CASSADEGKLFF. The rearrangement uses TRBV9 and TRBJ1-4; D gene unclear. CDR3 length equals 12 residues. CDR1 and CDR2 from the germline V gene are SGDLS and YYNGEE. Trimming removed 3 bases from V and 10 bases from J, with 10 bases in between.

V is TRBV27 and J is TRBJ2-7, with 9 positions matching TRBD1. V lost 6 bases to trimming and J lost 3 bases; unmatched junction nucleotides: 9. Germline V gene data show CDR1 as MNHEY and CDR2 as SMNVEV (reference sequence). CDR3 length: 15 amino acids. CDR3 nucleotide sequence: TGTGCCAGCAGATCGGGGGACAGGGTACACTACGAGCAGTACTTC. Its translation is CASRSGDRVHYEQYF.

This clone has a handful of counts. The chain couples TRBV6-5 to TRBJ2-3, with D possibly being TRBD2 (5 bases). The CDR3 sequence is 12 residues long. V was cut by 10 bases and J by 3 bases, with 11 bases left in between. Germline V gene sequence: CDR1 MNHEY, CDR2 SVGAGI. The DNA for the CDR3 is TGTGCCACCCGGGATCGAACAGATACGCAGTATTTT. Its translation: CATRDRTDTQYF.

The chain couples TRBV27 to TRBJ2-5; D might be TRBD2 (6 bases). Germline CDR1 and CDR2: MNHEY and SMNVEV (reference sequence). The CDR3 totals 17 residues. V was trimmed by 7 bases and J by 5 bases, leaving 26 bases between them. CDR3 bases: TGTGCCAGCAAACGACTGAAGGCTGGACTACCCGGGGAGACCCAGTACTTC. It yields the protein CASKRLKAGLPGETQYF.

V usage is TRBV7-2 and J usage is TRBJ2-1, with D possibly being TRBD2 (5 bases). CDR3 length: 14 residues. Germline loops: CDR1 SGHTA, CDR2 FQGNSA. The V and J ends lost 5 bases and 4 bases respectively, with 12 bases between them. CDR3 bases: TGTGCCAGCAGCCCCGCACGGGAATACAATGAGCAGTTCTTC. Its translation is CASSPAREYNEQFF.

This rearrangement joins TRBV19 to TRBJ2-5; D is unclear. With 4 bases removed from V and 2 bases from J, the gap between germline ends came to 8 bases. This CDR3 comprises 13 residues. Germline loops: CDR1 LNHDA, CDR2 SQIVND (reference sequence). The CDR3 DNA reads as TGTGCCAGTAGTACCTATACTCAAGAGACCCAGTACTTC. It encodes CASSTYTQETQYF.

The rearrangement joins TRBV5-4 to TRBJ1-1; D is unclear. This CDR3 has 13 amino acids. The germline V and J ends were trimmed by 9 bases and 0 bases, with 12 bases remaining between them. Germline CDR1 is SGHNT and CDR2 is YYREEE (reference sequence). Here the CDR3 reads CATAEIVNTEAFF. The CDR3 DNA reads TGTGCCACCGCGGAGATAGTGAACACTGAAGCTTTCTTT.

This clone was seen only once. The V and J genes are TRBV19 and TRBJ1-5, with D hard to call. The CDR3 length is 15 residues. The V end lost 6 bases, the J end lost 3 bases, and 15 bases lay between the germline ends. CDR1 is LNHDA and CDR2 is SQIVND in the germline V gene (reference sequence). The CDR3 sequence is CASRRAGPINQPQHF. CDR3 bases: TGTGCCAGTAGGAGGGCCGGGCCGATCAATCAGCCCCAGCATTTT.

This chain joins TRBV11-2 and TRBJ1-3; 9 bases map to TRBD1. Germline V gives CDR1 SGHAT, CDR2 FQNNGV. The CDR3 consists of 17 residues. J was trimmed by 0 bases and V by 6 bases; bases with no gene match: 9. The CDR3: CASSHPQGANSGNTIYF. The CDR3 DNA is TGTGCCAGCAGTCACCCACAGGGGGCGAACTCTGGAAACACCATATATTTT.

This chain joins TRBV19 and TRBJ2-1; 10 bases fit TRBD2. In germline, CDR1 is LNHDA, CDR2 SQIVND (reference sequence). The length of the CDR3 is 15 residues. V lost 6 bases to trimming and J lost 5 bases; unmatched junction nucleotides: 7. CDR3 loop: CASRPLAGVNNEQFF. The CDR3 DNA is TGTGCCAGTAGACCGCTAGCGGGAGTCAACAATGAGCAGTTCTTC.

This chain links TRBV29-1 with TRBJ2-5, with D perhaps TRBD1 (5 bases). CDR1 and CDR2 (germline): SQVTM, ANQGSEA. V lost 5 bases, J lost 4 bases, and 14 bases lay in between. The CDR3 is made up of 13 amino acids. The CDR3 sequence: CSVHQGGPETQYF. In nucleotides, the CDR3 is TGCAGCGTTCACCAGGGCGGTCCAGAGACCCAGTACTTC. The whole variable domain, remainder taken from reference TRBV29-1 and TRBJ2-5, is SAVISQKPSRDICQRGTSLTIQCQVDSQVTMMFWYRQQPGQSLTLIATANQGSEATYESGFVIDKFPISRPNLTFSTLTVSNMSPEDSSIYLCSVHQGGPETQYFGPGTRLLVL.

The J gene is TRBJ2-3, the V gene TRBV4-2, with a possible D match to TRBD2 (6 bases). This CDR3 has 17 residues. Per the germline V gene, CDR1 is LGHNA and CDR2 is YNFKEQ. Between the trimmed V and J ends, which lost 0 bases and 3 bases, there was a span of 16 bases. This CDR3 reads CASSQDLLGGWTDTQYF. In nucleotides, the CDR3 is TGTGCCAGCAGCCAAGACTTGCTAGGAGGGTGGACAGATACGCAGTATTTT.

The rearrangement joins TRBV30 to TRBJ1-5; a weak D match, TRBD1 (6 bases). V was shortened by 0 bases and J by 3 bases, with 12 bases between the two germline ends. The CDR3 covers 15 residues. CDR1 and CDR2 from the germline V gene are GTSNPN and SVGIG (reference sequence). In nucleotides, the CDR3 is TGTGCCTGGAGTGTGGGGACAAATTACAATCAGCCCCAGCATTTT. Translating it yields CAWSVGTNYNQPQHF.